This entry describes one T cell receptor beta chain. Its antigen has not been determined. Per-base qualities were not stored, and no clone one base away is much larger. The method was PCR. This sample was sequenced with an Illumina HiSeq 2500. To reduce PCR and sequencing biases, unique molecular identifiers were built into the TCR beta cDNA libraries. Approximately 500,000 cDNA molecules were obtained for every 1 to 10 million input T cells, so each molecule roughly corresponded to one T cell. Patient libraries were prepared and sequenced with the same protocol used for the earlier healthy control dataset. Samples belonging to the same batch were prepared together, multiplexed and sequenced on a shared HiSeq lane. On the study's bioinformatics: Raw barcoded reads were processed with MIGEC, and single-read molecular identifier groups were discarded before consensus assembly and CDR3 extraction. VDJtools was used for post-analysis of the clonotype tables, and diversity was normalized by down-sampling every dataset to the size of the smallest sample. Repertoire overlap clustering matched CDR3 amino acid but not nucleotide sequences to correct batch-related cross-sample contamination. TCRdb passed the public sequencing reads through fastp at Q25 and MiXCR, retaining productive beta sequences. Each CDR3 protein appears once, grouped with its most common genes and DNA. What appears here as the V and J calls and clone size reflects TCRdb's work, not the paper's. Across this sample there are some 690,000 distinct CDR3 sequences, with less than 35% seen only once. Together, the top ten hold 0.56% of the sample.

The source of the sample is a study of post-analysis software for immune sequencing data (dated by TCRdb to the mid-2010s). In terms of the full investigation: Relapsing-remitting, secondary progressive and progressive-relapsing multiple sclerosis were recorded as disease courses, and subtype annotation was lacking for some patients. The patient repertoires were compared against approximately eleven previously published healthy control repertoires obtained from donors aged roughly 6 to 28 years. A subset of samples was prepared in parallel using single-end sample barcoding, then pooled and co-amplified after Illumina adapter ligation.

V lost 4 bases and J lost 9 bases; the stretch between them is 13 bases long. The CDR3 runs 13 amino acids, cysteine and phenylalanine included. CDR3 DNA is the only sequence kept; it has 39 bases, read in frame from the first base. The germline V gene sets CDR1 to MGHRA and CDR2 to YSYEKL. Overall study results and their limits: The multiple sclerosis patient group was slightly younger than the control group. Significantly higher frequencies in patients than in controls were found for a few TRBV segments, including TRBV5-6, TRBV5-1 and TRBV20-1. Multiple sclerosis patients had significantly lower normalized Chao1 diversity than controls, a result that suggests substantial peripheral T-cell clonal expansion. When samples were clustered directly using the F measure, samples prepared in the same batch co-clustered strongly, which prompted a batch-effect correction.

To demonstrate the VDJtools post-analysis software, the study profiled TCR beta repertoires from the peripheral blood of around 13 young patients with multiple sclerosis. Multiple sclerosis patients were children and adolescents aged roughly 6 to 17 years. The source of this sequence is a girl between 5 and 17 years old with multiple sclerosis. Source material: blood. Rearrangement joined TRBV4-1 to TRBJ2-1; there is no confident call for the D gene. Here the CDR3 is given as CASSLSRPTEQFF. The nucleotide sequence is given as TGCGCCAGCAGCCTGTCCCGGCCTACTGAGCAGTTCTTC.